These 6 T cell receptor beta chains share one sample of origin, sequenced in a study of control samples from healthy donors and cancer patients. Profiling relied on immunoSEQ multiplex PCR, and the TCRdb table lists in-frame clones only, not all of them. The sample holds about 140,000 clones, roughly 92% seen once. The sample was blood. The receptors were sampled from a man aged 25-40 years in good health.

V is TRBV7-9 and J is TRBJ1-3, with a possible D match to TRBD1 (6 bases). This CDR3 contains 14 residues. Germline V gene sequence: CDR1 SEHNR, CDR2 FQNEAQ (reference sequence). Trimming stripped 3 bases from V and 3 bases from J, with 9 bases between. CDR3 in DNA: TGTGCCAGCAGCTTGCCAGGGGTTGGAAACACCATATATTTT. This translates into CASSLPGVGNTIYF. Combining the CDR3 with reference TRBV7-9 and TRBJ1-3 gives the whole variable domain DTGVSQNPRHKITKRGQNVTFRCDPISEHNRLYWYRQTLGQGPEFLTYFQNEAQLEKSRLLSDRFSAERPKGSFSTLEIQRTEQGDSAMYLCASSLPGVGNTIYFGEGSWLTVV.

The J gene is TRBJ1-5, the V gene TRBV6-1; 9 bases are shared with TRBD1. Germline V gene sequence: CDR1 MNHNS, CDR2 SASEGT. V was clipped by 1 base and J by 5 bases; unmatched bases: 6. This CDR3 is built from 16 residues. CDR3 in DNA: TGTGCCAGCAGTGAAGTTTGGGGACAGGGACATCAGCCCCAGCATTTT. Translated, it gives CASSEVWGQGHQPQHF.

V is TRBV9 and J is TRBJ2-1; 7 bases are shared with TRBD2. The CDR3 is 16 residues long. V shed 6 bases and J 2 bases; nucleotides not matched to a gene: 11. Germline assignment: CDR1 SGDLS and CDR2 YYNGEE. In nucleotides, the CDR3 is TGTGCCAGCACCGGTAGGATGAGCGGGACCTACAATGAGCAGTTCTTC. Amino acids: CASTGRMSGTYNEQFF. The whole variable domain, remainder taken from reference TRBV9 and TRBJ2-1, is DSGVTQTPKHLITATGQRVTLRCSPRSGDLSVYWYQQSLDQGLQFLIQYYNGEERAKGNILERFSAQQFPDLHSELNLSSLELGDSALYFCASTGRMSGTYNEQFFGPGTRLTVL.

The V gene is TRBV28, the J gene TRBJ2-7; 8 bases map to TRBD2. CDR3 length: 14 residues. CDR1 and CDR2 (germline): MDHEN, SYDVKM. V dropped 9 bases and J dropped 2; count of bases not matched to a gene: 9. As DNA, the CDR3 is TGTGCCAGTCTTGGACTAGCCCTTCCCTACGAGCAGTACTTC. Translation gives CASLGLALPYEQYF.

The chain recombines TRBV15 with TRBJ1-4; 8 positions agree with TRBD1. Losses at the gene ends were 4 bases for V and 8 bases for J; bases not matched to a gene: 12. This CDR3 comprises 16 residues. Looked up from germline, CDR1 is LNHNV and CDR2 is YYDKDF (reference sequence). The CDR3 loop reads CATSTARDRRREKLFF. The CDR3 DNA is TGTGCCACCAGCACTGCACGGGACAGGCGAAGGGAAAAACTGTTTTTT.

The rearrangement links TRBV9 to TRBJ1-1; D not resolved. Germline V lookup: CDR1 SGDLS, CDR2 YYNGEE. The V gene lost 3 bases and the J gene lost 1 base, with 10 bases spanning the gap. The CDR3 is 14 residues long. The CDR3 DNA sequence: TGTGCCAGCAGCGGCGGTTTGGGGAACACTGAAGCTTTCTTT. This encodes CASSGGLGNTEAFF.